These T cell receptor beta chains were read from a single sample in a study of cytomegalovirus exposure and HLA in healthy donors. Generated by immunoSEQ multiplex PCR, the TCRdb table keeps only in-frame clones and is missing some. The data show over 70,000 clones, with more than 70% seen just once and around 2.3% held by the top ten. The sequenced sample consisted of PBMCs. These TCRs come from a male donor in good health and CMV-seropositive. The CDR3 runs from the conserved cysteine through the conserved F or W. D genes are given only for firm matches. Not every row has a clone size; where given, it reads once, few, many or a size class.

V	J	size	D	DNA	CDR3
TRBV18	TRBJ2-1	-	TRBD2	TGTGCCAGCTCACCACAACTAGCGGGGCTTAATGAGCAGTTCTTC	CASSPQLAGLNEQFF
TRBV27	TRBJ1-1	few	TRBD1	TGTGCCAGCAGTTTACCGGGACAGCCGCCGGCTTTCTTT	CASSLPGQPPAFF
TRBV30	TRBJ1-1	-	-	TGTGCCTGGAGTGTTTGGGGAGGCTACACTGAAGCTTTCTTT	CAWSVWGGYTEAFF
TRBV28	TRBJ2-3	-	TRBD2	TGTGCCAGCAGCCGAGCGGGAGAAGCAGATACGCAGTATTTT	CASSRAGEADTQYF
TRBV9	TRBJ2-1	-	-	TGTGCCAGCAGCGTAGGGGCGCGGGATGAGCAGTTCTTC	CASSVGARDEQFF
TRBV11-2	TRBJ2-7	-	TRBD2	TGTGCCAGCAGCTTAGATTTAGCGGGAGGGCCTCGAGAGCAGTACTTC	CASSLDLAGGPREQYF
TRBV9	TRBJ1-1	-	-	TGTGCCAGCAGCGTGGGGACAAACCCAAACGCTGAAGCTTTCTTT	CASSVGTNPNAEAFF
TRBV5-1	TRBJ1-1	once	TRBD1	TGCGCCAGCAGCTGGACAGGTGAGAACACTGAAGCTTTCTTT	CASSWTGENTEAFF
TRBV5-6	TRBJ2-7	few	TRBD1	TGTGCCAGCAGCCCCGGGACAGGGGGCAGGTACGAGCAGTACTTC	CASSPGTGGRYEQYF
TRBV6-6	TRBJ2-7	-	-	TGTGCCAGCAGCTCCGGGACAAACTCCTACGAGCAGTACTTC	CASSSGTNSYEQYF
TRBV28	TRBJ2-7	-	-	TGTGCCAGCAGTTTTATTTACAGACCCTACGAGCAGTACTTC	CASSFIYRPYEQYF
TRBV6-5	TRBJ2-7	-	-	TGTGCCAGCAGTTACCAAGGCGGGATCTACGAGCAGTACTTC	CASSYQGGIYEQYF
TRBV9	TRBJ2-1	-	TRBD2	TGTGCCAGCAGCGCTGTGCCGGGAGGACCAACACTTTACAATGAGCAGTTCTTC	CASSAVPGGPTLYNEQFF
TRBV28	TRBJ2-5	-	-	TGTGCCAGCGCCAGAGCGAACCAAGAGACCCAGTACTTC	CASARANQETQYF
TRBV7-9	TRBJ1-1	-	TRBD1	TGTGCCAGCAGCTCGGTTACGGGACAGGGGAGCACTGAAGCTTTCTTT	CASSSVTGQGSTEAFF
TRBV5-1	TRBJ2-7	-	-	TGCGCCAGCAGCACCGGCCCAACGACAGGATCCTACGAGCAGTACTTC	CASSTGPTTGSYEQYF
TRBV28	TRBJ2-2	-	-	TGTGCCAGCAGTTTATTACGGGTGGACACCGGGGAGCTGTTTTTT	CASSLLRVDTGELFF
TRBV6-1	TRBJ1-2	few	-	TGTGCCAGCAGAGGACAGTTAAACTATGGCTACACCTTC	CASRGQLNYGYTF
TRBV1	TRBJ2-3	-	-	TGCACCAGCAGCCAAGAGATTCCCCATACTAGCACAGATACGCAGTATTTT	CTSSQEIPHTSTDTQYF
TRBV27	TRBJ2-7	few	TRBD1	TGTGCCAGCAGTACCCCTTCGGGACAGGGGGTCTACGAGCAGTACTTC	CASSTPSGQGVYEQYF
TRBV7-3	TRBJ2-1	-	-	TGTGCCAGCAGCAAGACCCGCGGAGACTACAATGAGCAGTTCTTC	CASSKTRGDYNEQFF
TRBV7-3	TRBJ2-3	-	-	TGTGCCAGCAGTCGATGGGGCGGTGCCACAGATACGCAGTATTTT	CASSRWGGATDTQYF
TRBV19	TRBJ2-1	-	TRBD2	TGTGCCAGTAGTAGAGCGGGAGGGCCTTACGAGCAGTTCTTC	CASSRAGGPYEQFF
TRBV5-1	TRBJ2-3	-	-	TGCGCCAGCAGCTTGGTAATCTCGGGAGGCACAGATACGCAGTATTTT	CASSLVISGGTDTQYF
TRBV10-2	TRBJ2-7	-	-	TGCGCCAGCAGTGAAAAGGCGGTCGAGCAGTACTTC	CASSEKAVEQYF
TRBV15	TRBJ2-6	-	TRBD2	TGTGCCACCAGCAGAGCGGGAGGGCCTCCTGGGGCCAACGTCCTGACTTTC	CATSRAGGPPGANVLTF
TRBV28	TRBJ2-5	few	TRBD1	TGTGCCAGCAGTTTAAATGGGGACAGGGGGCAAGGAGAGACCCAGTACTTC	CASSLNGDRGQGETQYF
TRBV30	TRBJ2-1	once	-	TGTGCCTGGAGTGAGCAGGGCGAGCAGTTCTTC	CAWSEQGEQFF
TRBV7-2	TRBJ2-1	-	TRBD2	TGTGCCAGCAGCTTAAAGCGGGATATCAGTGAGCAGTTCTTC	CASSLKRDISEQFF
TRBV5-1	TRBJ2-2	-	TRBD2	TGCGCCAGCAGCTTGGCCCCTAGCGGAAACACCGGGGAGCTGTTTTTT	CASSLAPSGNTGELFF
TRBV11-2	TRBJ2-7	-	TRBD1	TGTGCCAGCACGGACAGGGGCCCCTCCTACGAGCAGTACTTC	CASTDRGPSYEQYF